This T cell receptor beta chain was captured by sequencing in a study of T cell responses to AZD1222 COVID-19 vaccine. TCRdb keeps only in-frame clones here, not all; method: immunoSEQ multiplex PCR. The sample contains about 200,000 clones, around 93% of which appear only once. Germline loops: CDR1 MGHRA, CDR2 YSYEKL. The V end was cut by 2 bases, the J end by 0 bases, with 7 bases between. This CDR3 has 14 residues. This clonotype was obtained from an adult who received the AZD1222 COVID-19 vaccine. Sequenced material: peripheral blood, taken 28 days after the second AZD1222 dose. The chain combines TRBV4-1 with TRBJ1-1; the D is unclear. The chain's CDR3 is CASSQSDLNTEAFF. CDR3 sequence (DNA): TGCGCCAGCAGCCAATCGGATTTGAACACTGAAGCTTTCTTT.